The present entry profiles one T cell receptor beta chain with its context. The CDR3 extends over 12 amino acids. Trimming stripped 7 bases from V and 3 bases from J, with 9 bases between. Germline CDR1 and CDR2: SNHLY and FYNNEI. From the 5' RACE reads, TCRdb called clonotypes with MiXCR, one entry per CDR3 protein. Altogether a few hundred thousand distinct CDR3 sequences are present, roughly an eighth being singletons, with the ten largest covering approximately 7.6%. This sample was included in a study of identical twins. The sample was also linked to a second study, of yellow fever vaccine responses in identical twins.

Source material: CD8+ T cells sorted from blood. The clonotype comes from a woman younger than 35 in good health. This sequence joins TRBV2 and TRBJ1-2; D is perhaps TRBD1 (6 bases). The CDR3, as DNA: TGTGCCAGCAAGGACAGCTACTATGGCTACACCTTC. Its translation is CASKDSYYGYTF.